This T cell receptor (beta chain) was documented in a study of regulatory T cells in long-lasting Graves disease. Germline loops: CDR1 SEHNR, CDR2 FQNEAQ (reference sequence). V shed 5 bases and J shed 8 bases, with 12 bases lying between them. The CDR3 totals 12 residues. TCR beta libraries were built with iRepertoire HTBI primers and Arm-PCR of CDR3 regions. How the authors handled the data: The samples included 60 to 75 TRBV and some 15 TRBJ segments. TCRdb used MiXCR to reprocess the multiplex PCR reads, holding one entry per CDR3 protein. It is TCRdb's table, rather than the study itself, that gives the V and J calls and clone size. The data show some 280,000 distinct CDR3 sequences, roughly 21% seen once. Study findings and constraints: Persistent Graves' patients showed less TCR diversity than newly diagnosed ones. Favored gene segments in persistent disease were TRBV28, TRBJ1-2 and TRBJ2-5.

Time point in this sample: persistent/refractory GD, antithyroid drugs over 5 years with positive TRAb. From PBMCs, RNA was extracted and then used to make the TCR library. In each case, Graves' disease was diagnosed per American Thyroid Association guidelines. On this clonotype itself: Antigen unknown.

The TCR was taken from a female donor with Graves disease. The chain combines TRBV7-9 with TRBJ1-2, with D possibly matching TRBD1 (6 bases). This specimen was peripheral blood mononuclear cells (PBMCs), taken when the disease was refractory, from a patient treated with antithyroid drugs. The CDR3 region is CASSPGAEGYTF. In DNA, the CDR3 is TGTGCCAGCAGCCCAGGGGCGGAGGGCTACACCTTC.